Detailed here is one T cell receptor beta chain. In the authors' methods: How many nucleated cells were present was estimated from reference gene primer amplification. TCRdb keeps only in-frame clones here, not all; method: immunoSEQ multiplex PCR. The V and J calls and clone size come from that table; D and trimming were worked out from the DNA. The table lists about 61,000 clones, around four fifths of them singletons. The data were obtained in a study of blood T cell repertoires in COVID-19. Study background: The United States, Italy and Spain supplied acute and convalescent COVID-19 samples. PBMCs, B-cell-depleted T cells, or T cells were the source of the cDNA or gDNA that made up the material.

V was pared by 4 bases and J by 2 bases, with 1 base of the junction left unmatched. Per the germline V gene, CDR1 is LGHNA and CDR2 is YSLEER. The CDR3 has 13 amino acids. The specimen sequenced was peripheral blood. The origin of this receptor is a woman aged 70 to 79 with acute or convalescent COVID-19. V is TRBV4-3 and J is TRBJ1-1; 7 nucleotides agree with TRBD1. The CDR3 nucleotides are TGCGCCAGCAGCCGACAGGGTAACACTGAAGCTTTCTTT. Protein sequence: CASSRQGNTEAFF.